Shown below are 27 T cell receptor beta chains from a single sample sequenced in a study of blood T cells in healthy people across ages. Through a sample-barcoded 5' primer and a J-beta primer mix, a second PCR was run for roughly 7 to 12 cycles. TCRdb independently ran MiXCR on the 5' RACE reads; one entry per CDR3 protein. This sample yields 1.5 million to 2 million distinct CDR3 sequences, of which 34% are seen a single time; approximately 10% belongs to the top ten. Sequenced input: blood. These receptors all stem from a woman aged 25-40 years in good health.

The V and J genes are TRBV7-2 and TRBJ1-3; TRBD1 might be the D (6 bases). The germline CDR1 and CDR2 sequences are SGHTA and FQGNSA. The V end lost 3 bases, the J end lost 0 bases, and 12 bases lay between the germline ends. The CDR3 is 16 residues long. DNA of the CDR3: TGTGCCAGCAGCTTGATAGGGGGTAGCTCTGGAAACACCATATATTTT. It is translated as CASSLIGGSSGNTIYF.

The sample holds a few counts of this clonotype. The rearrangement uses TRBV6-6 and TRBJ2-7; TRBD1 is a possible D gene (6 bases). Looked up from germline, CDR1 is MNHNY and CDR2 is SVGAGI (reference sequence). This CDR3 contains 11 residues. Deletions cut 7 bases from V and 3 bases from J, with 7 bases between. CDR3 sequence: CASKTGYEQYF. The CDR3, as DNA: TGTGCCAGCAAGACAGGCTACGAGCAGTACTTC.

The CDR3 DNA sequence: TGCAGTGCTAGAGATCTAGTGTCAGGGGACGGCTACACCTTC. It encodes CSARDLVSGDGYTF. The chain carries TRBV20-1 and TRBJ1-2; D perhaps matches TRBD1 (6 bases). Trimming removed 0 bases at V and 8 bases at J, with 16 bases between. This CDR3 contains 14 residues. Germline V gene sequence: CDR1 DFQATT, CDR2 SNEGSKA (reference sequence).

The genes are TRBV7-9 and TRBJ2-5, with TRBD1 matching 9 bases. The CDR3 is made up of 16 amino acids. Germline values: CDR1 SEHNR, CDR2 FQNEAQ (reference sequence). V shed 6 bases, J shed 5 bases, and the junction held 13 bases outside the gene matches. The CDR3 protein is CASRPTVGTGIETQYF. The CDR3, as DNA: TGTGCCAGCAGGCCGACAGTGGGGACAGGGATCGAGACCCAGTACTTC. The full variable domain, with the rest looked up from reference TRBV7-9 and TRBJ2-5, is DTGVSQNPRHKITKRGQNVTFRCDPISEHNRLYWYRQTLGQGPEFLTYFQNEAQLEKSRLLSDRFSAERPKGSFSTLEIQRTEQGDSAMYLCASRPTVGTGIETQYFGPGTRLLVL.

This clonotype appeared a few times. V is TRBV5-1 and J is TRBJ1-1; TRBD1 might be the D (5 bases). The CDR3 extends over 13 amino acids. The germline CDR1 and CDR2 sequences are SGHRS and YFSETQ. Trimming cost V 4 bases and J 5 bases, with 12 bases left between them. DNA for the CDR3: TGCGCCAGCAGCCAGGGAGGGCAAACTGAAGCTTTCTTT. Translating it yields CASSQGGQTEAFF. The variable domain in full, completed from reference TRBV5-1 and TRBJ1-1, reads KAGVTQTPRYLIKTRGQQVTLSCSPISGHRSVSWYQQTPGQGLQFLFEYFSETQRNKGNFPGRFSGRQFSNSRSEMNVSTLELGDSALYLCASSQGGQTEAFFGQGTRLTVV.

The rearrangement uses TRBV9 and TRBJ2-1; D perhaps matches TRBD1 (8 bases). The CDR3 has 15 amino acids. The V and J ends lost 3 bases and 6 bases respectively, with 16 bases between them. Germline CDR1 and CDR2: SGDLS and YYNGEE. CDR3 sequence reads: CASSGGGQEGNEQFF. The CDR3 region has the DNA TGTGCCAGCAGCGGGGGGGGACAGGAGGGCAATGAGCAGTTCTTC. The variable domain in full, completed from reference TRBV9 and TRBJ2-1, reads DSGVTQTPKHLITATGQRVTLRCSPRSGDLSVYWYQQSLDQGLQFLIQYYNGEERAKGNILERFSAQQFPDLHSELNLSSLELGDSALYFCASSGGGQEGNEQFFGPGTRLTVL.

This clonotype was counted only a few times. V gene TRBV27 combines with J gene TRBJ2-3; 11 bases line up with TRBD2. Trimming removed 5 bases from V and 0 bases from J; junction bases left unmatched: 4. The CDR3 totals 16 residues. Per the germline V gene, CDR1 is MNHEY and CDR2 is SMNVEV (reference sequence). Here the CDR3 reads CASSILAGDSTDTQYF. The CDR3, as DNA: TGTGCCAGCAGTATACTAGCGGGAGATAGCACAGATACGCAGTATTTT.

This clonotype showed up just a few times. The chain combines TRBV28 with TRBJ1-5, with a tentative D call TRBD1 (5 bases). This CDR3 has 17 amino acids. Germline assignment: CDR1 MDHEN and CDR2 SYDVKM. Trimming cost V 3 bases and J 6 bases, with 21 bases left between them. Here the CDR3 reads CASSFPHGNKGIQPQHF. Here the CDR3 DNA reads TGTGCCAGCAGTTTCCCCCACGGGAACAAGGGGATTCAGCCCCAGCATTTT.

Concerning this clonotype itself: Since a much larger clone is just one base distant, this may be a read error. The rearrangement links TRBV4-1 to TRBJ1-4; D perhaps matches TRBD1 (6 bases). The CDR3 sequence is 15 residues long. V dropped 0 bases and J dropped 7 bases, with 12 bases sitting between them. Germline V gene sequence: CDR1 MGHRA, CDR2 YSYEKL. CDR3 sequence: CASSQEGGGFEKLFF. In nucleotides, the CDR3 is TGCGCCAGCAGCCAAGAAGGCGGGGGCTTTGAAAAACTGTTTTTT.

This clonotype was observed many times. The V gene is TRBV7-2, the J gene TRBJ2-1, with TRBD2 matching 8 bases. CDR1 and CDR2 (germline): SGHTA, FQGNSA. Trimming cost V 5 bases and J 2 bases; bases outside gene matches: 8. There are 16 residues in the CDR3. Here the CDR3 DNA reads TGTGCCAGCAGCCGACTACTAGCGGACCCCTACAATGAGCAGTTCTTC. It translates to CASSRLLADPYNEQFF. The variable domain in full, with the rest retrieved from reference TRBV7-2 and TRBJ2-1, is GAGVSQSPSNKVTEKGKDVELRCDPISGHTALYWYRQSLGQGLEFLIYFQGNSAPDKSGLPSDRFSAERTGGSVSTLTIQRTQQEDSAVYLCASSRLLADPYNEQFFGPGTRLTVL.

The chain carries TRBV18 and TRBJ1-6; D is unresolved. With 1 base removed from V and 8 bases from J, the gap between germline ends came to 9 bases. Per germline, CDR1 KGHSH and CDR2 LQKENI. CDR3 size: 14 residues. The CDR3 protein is CASSPRIRDSPLHF. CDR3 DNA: TGTGCCAGCTCACCACGTATCCGGGATTCACCCCTCCACTTT. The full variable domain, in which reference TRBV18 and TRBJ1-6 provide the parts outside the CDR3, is NAGVMQNPRHLVRRRGQEARLRCSPMKGHSHVYWYRQLPEEGLKFMVYLQKENIIDESGMPKERFSAEFPKEGPSILRIQQVVRGDSAAYFCASSPRIRDSPLHFGNGTRLTVT.

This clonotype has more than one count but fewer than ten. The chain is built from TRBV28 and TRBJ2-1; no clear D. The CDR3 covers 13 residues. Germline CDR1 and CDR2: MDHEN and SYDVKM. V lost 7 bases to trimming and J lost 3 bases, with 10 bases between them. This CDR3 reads CASKWRDYNEQFF. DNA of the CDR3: TGTGCCAGCAAATGGAGAGACTACAATGAGCAGTTCTTC.

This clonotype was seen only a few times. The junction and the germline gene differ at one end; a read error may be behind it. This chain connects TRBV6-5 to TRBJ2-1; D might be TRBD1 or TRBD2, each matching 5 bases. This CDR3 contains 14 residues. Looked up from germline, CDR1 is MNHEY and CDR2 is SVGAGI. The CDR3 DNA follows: TGTGCCAGCGGCCGGGGCAGAGTACACAATGAGCGGTTCTTC. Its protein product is CASGRGRVHNERFF.

CDR3 in DNA: TGTGCCAGCATGGGTGGCCGGAACTACAATGAGCAGTTCTTC. Translation: CASMGGRNYNEQFF. The chain combines TRBV2 with TRBJ2-1; no firm D call. Germline-derived CDR1 and CDR2 are SNHLY and FYNNEI. The V end was cut by 7 bases, the J end by 3 bases, with 13 bases between. The CDR3 loop spans 14 amino acids.

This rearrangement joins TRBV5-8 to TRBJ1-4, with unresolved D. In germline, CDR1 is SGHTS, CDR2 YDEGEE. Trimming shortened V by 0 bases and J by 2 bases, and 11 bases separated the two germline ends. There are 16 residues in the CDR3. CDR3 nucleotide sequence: TGTGCCAGCAGCTTGGGGGATCTCCGGACTAATGAAAAACTGTTTTTT. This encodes CASSLGDLRTNEKLFF.

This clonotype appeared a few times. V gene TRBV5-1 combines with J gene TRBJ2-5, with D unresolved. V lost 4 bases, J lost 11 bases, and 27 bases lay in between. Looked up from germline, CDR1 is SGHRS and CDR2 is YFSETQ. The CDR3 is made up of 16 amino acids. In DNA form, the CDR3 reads TGCGCCAGCAGCCCTGAAAGTGTGCCAGGCTGGGAAGAGCAGTACTTC. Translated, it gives CASSPESVPGWEEQYF.

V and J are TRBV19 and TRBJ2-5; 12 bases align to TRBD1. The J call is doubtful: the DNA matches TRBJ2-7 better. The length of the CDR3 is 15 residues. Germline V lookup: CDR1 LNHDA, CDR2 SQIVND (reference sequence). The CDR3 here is CASSIGTGGFYEQYF. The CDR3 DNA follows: TGTGCCAGTAGTATCGGGACAGGGGGCTTCTACGAGCAGTACTTC.

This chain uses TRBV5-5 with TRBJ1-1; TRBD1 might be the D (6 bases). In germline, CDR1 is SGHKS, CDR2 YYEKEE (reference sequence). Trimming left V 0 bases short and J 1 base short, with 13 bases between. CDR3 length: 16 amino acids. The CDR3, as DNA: TGTGCCAGCAGCTTGGGGCAGGGGCAGGGGAACACTGAAGCTTTCTTT. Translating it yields CASSLGQGQGNTEAFF.

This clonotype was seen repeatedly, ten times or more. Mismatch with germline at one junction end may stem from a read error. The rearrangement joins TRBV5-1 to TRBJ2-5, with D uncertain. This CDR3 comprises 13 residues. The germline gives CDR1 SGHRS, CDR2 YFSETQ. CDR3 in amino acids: CASSLRLQETQYF. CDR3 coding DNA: TGTGCCAGCAGCTTAAGGCTACAAGAGACCCAGTACTTC. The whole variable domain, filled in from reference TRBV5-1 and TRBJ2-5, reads KAGVTQTPRYLIKTRGQQVTLSCSPISGHRSVSWYQQTPGQGLQFLFEYFSETQRNKGNFPGRFSGRQFSNSRSEMNVSTLELGDSALYLCASSLRLQETQYFGPGTRLLVL.

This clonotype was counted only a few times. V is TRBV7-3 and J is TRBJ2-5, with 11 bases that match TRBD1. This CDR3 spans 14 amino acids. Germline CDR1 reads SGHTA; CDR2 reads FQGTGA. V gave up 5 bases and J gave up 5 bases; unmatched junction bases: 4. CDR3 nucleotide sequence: TGTGCCAGCAGCACCAGGGACAGGGGGGAGACCCAGTACTTC. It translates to CASSTRDRGETQYF.

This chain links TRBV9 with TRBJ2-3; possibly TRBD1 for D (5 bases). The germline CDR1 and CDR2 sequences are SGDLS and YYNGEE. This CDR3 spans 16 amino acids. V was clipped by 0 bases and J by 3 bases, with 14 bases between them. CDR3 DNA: TGTGCCAGCAGCGTAGAAGACAGAAGAAATACAGATACGCAGTATTTT. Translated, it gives CASSVEDRRNTDTQYF.

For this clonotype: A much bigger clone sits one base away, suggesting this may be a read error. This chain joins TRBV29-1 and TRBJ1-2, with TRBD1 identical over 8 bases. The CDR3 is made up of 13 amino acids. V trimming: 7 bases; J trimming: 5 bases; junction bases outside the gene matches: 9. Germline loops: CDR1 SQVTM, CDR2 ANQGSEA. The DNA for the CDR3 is TGCAGCGCCGGACAGGGAGATTGGTATGGCTACACCTTC. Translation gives CSAGQGDWYGYTF.

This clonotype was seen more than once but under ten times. This CDR3 is CSVFIAGGTYEQYF. CDR3 bases: TGCAGCGTTTTTATAGCGGGGGGGACCTACGAGCAGTACTTC. The chain recombines TRBV29-1 with TRBJ2-7, with 11 bases that match TRBD2. This CDR3 is built from 14 residues. The ends lost 5 bases at V and 2 bases at J; junction bases unmatched: 5. Germline lookup yields CDR1 SQVTM and CDR2 ANQGSEA.

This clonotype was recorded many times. The CDR3 region has the DNA TGTGCCAGCAGCCCAGGGGGCGCTGGGGCCAACGTCCTGACTTTC. As protein: CASSPGGAGANVLTF. The chain combines TRBV7-3 with TRBJ2-6, with TRBD1 identical over 8 bases. The CDR3 loop spans 15 amino acids. The trim removed 5 bases at V and 2 bases at J, leaving 2 bases unmatched. CDR1 is SGHTA, CDR2 FQGTGA, per germline.

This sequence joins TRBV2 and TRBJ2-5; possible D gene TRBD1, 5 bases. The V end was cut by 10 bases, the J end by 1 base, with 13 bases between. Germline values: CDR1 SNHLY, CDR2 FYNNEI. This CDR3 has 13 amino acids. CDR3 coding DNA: TGTGCCACGAGACAGTTTCTCCAAGAGACCCAGTACTTC. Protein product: CATRQFLQETQYF. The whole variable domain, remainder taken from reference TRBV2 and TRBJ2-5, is EPEVTQTPSHQVTQMGQEVILRCVPISNHLYFYWYRQILGQKVEFLVSFYNNEISEKSEIFDDQFSVERPDGSNFTLKIRSTKLEDSAMYFCATRQFLQETQYFGPGTRLLVL.

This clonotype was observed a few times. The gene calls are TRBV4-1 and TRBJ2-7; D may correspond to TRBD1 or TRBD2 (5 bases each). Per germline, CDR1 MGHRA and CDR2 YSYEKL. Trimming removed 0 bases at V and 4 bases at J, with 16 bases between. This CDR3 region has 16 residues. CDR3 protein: CASSQDGGARVYEQYF. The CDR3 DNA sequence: TGCGCCAGCAGCCAAGATGGTGGGGCGCGGGTTTACGAGCAGTACTTC.

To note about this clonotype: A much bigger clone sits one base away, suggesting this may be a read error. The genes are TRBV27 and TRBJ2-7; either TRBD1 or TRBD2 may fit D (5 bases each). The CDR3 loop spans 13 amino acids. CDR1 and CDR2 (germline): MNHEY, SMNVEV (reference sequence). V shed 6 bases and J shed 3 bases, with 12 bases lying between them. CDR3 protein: CASRWGPNYEQYF. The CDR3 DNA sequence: TGTGCCAGCAGGTGGGGACCCAACTACGAGCAGTACTTC.